What follows are 10 T cell receptor beta chains derived from one specimen sequenced in a study of blood T cell repertoires in COVID-19. Using immunoSEQ multiplex PCR, the repertoire was profiled, and TCRdb retains in-frame clones only, with some absent. Here the sample spans 95,000 to 100,000 clones, 92% being singletons. The sample consisted of peripheral blood. Every receptor here comes from a man aged 45 to 65 with active COVID-19.

This chain joins TRBV3-1 (or the pseudogene TRBV3-2) and TRBJ2-7; no firm D call. The germline gives CDR1 LGHDT, CDR2 YNNKEL (reference sequence). Deletions cut 0 bases from V and 4 bases from J, with 7 bases between. This CDR3 has 13 amino acids. Here the CDR3 reads CASSQDPLYEQYF. The DNA for the CDR3 is TGTGCCAGCAGCCAAGATCCCCTATACGAGCAGTACTTC.

Remarks on this clone: The sample holds other DNA sequences that translate to the same CDR3. V gene TRBV28 combines with J gene TRBJ1-2; D possibly corresponds to TRBD1 (5 bases). Trimming left V 5 bases short and J 8 bases short, with 12 bases between. Germline CDR1 and CDR2: MDHEN and SYDVKM. This CDR3 has 12 amino acids. The DNA for the CDR3 is TGTGCCAGCAGTCAGGGTTCGAGGGGCTACACCTTC. Amino acids: CASSQGSRGYTF.

The chain uses TRBV5-6 and TRBJ2-3, with D perhaps matching TRBD2 (6 bases). Germline assignment: CDR1 SGHDT and CDR2 YYEEEE. The CDR3 sequence is 14 residues long. Trimming took 6 bases from V and 4 from J, leaving 15 bases between them. Here the CDR3 DNA reads TGTGCCAGCACCGGGGGACCCCATCCAGATACGCAGTATTTT. This encodes CASTGGPHPDTQYF.

V is TRBV2 and J is TRBJ1-6; TRBD1 agrees at 9 bases. There are 15 residues in the CDR3. Germline CDR1 and CDR2: SNHLY and FYNNEI. J lost 9 bases, V lost 6 bases, and 9 bases had no gene match. The CDR3 sequence is CASSETDRGGSPLHF. CDR3 nucleotide sequence: TGTGCCAGCAGCGAGACCGACAGGGGGGGTTCACCCCTCCACTTT.

The gene calls are TRBV19 and TRBJ2-1; 9 bases agree with TRBD2. With V trimmed by 7 bases and J by 0 bases, 7 bases remained unmatched. CDR1 and CDR2 from the germline V gene are LNHDA and SQIVND (reference sequence). CDR3 size: 16 residues. The CDR3 DNA is TGTGCCAGTAACGTCCAAGCGGGGGGCTCCTACAATGAGCAGTTCTTC. This translates into CASNVQAGGSYNEQFF. The variable domain in full, with the rest retrieved from reference TRBV19 and TRBJ2-1, is DGGITQSPKYLFRKEGQNVTLSCEQNLNHDAMYWYRQDPGQGLRLIYYSQIVNDFQKGDIAEGYSVSREKKESFPLTVTSAQKNPTAFYLCASNVQAGGSYNEQFFGPGTRLTVL.

This clone has more than one count but fewer than ten. The V call is TRBV6-5, the J call TRBJ2-7; D not certain. Germline CDR1 reads MNHEY; CDR2 reads SVGAGI. This CDR3 is built from 11 residues. Trimming shortened V by 2 bases and J by 4 bases, and 3 bases separated the two germline ends. CDR3 amino acids: CASSYQYEQYF. Here the CDR3 DNA reads TGTGCCAGCAGTTACCAGTACGAGCAGTACTTC.

J is TRBJ2-7 and V is TRBV5-1, with TRBD1 matching over 7 bases. This CDR3 is built from 13 residues. V was clipped by 0 bases and J by 3 bases; unmatched bases: 0. Germline-derived CDR1 and CDR2 are SGHRS and YFSETQ. For the CDR3, the DNA is TGCGCCAGCAGCTTGGACAGGGGCTACGAGCAGTACTTC. Residues: CASSLDRGYEQYF.

This clone was seen more than once but under ten times. The chain recombines TRBV3-1 (or the pseudogene TRBV3-2) with TRBJ1-2, with D unclear. CDR1 LGHDT and CDR2 YNNKEL come from the germline V gene (reference sequence). The V and J ends lost 5 bases and 0 bases respectively, with 13 bases between them. CDR3 size: 15 residues. The CDR3 reads CASSYLQNTNYGYTF. The CDR3 coding sequence is TGTGCCAGCAGCTACCTACAGAACACTAACTATGGCTACACCTTC.

The gene calls are TRBV10-1 and TRBJ2-1; D unclear. Germline V gene data show CDR1 as WNHNN and CDR2 as SYGVQD (reference sequence). The CDR3 length is 13 residues. V shed 3 bases and J shed 6 bases, with 9 bases lying between them. CDR3 in amino acids: CASSDPNSNEQFF. CDR3 nucleotide sequence: TGCGCCAGCAGTGACCCCAACAGCAATGAGCAGTTCTTC.

The chain carries TRBV5-5 and TRBJ1-1; TRBD1 agrees at 7 bases. Germline trimming cut 4 bases from V and 3 bases from J; bases unmatched to any gene: 9. This CDR3 has 15 residues. Germline V gene sequence: CDR1 SGHKS, CDR2 YYEKEE (reference sequence). The CDR3 DNA follows: TGTGCCAGCAGCACGACGACAGGGAAGCACACTGAAGCTTTCTTT. It encodes CASSTTTGKHTEAFF.